This TCR beta chain was recovered during a study of blood T cell repertoires in COVID-19. As handled by the study authors: Counts of nucleated cells, estimated from reference gene primer amplification, were obtained. Assay: immunoSEQ multiplex PCR; the TCRdb copy retains only in-frame clones and omits some. The DNA gave D and trimming, while V, J and clone size come from that table. Seen here are about 89,000 clones, about nine tenths observed once, and the top ten hold around 0.44%. The CDR3 has 14 amino acids. Germline lookup yields CDR1 ENHRY and CDR2 SYGVKD. Deletions cut 8 bases from V and 0 bases from J, with 14 bases between.

The specimen sequenced was peripheral blood. The rearrangement links TRBV10-3 to TRBJ2-7; D perhaps matches TRBD1 (7 bases). The clonotype comes from a man aged 60 to 75 with acute or convalescent COVID-19. The CDR3 loop reads CAIGGDRSSYEQYF. DNA for the CDR3: TGTGCCATCGGCGGGGACAGAAGCTCCTACGAGCAGTACTTC.